The entry below gives a single T cell receptor beta chain sequence along with its context. These data come from a study of blood T cell repertoires in COVID-19. Overall study: T cells, B-cell-depleted T cells, or PBMCs provided the cDNA or gDNA that served as material.

Original processing notes: The assay estimated nucleated cells by amplifying reference gene primers. Sequencing used immunoSEQ multiplex PCR; TCRdb keeps in-frame clones, though not all of them. From that table come the V and J calls and clone size; the DNA was used to work out D and trimming. In the table there are about 120,000 clones, approximately 87% of which are singletons. J lost 5 bases, V lost 6 bases, and 12 bases had no gene match. The CDR3 runs to 15 residues. CDR1 is SGHRS, CDR2 YFSETQ, per germline. The sequence derives from a man aged 25 to 40 with acute or convalescent COVID-19. Specimen: peripheral blood. V is TRBV5-1 and J is TRBJ2-3, with TRBD2 matching 7 bases. CDR3 nucleotides: TGCGCCAGCAACACCAAGGGGCGGGAGATAGATACGCAGTATTTT. Protein product: CASNTKGREIDTQYF.